This T cell receptor beta chain was captured by sequencing in a study of monozygotic twins with inflammatory bowel disease. Study observations and caveats: No one strong IBD-associated signal or clonotype was supported. Fewer shared clonotypes with others were found in IBD patients than in healthy twins, especially with disease activity. Compared with healthy co-twins, IBD patients showed reduced TCRbeta repertoire diversity by inverse Simpson. The analysis failed to separate different T cell subtypes.

Points on this clonotype: Its antigen is unknown.

Germline V gives CDR1 SGHAT, CDR2 FQNNGV. The CDR3 has 15 residues. TCRdb re-called the 5' RACE reads and gives one entry per CDR3 protein, without DNA. The sample spans roughly 200,000 distinct CDR3 sequences; the ten largest clones claim approximately 1.5%. The receptor was derived from a human donor with ulcerative colitis or Crohn's disease, or a healthy co-twin of an affected twin (not recorded which). The genes are TRBV11-2 and TRBJ2-1; TCRdb returns TRBD1, unconfirmable since there is no DNA. The sequenced sample was blood. CDR3 sequence: CASSSGQISYNEQFF.